This T cell receptor beta chain was recorded in a study of low-dose radiotherapy and immunotherapy resistance in tumors. The overall study: Intravenous ipilimumab 1 mg/kg every six weeks was given with nivolumab 240 mg every two weeks.

Primers targeting TRAV and TRBV primed first-strand cDNA, covering alpha and beta chains. TCRs underwent 15 to 25 PCR cycles of amplification with a constant-region primer and V-primer adapter. TCRdb itself ran the reads through MiXCR, one entry per CDR3 protein. The sample shows approximately 90,000 distinct CDR3 sequences, more than 8.5% of them seen only once. This clonotype was detected ten times or more. The time point is: before trial treatment. Eligibility required advanced solid tumors lacking tumor-infiltrating lymphocytes. The starting material was PBMCs, obtained before treatment. The clonotype comes from a male donor with prostate cancer.

CDR3 sequence reads: CSAPSGALYNEQFF. For the CDR3, the DNA is TGCAGTGCTCCAAGCGGGGCCTTATACAATGAGCAGTTCTTC. V usage is TRBV20-1 and J usage is TRBJ2-1; 7 bases match TRBD2. The CDR3 runs 14 residues. The germline gives CDR1 DFQATT, CDR2 SNEGSKA (reference sequence). Trimming at V came to 5 bases and at J to 4 bases, leaving 8 bases not matched to a gene.